This entry concerns a single T cell receptor (beta chain). The antigen remains unidentified. The study ran its PCR with 60 Vbeta and 13 Jbeta primers. Libraries were prepared by immunoSEQ multiplex PCR; TCRdb keeps only in-frame clonotypes and omits some of them. The sample has 200,000 or so clones; more than 70% are singletons. This sample was included in a study of cytomegalovirus exposure and HLA in healthy donors. Study results and limitations: Looking again later, the authors saw that most CMV-associated TCR beta chains seemed HLA-restricted.

The ends were cut back, 0 bases at V and 6 bases at J, with 15 bases in the middle. Germline CDR1 SGHRS, CDR2 YFSETQ. The CDR3 is 15 residues long. The source is a boy younger than 18 in good health and CMV-seronegative. The sample taken for sequencing was PBMCs. The J gene is TRBJ1-1, the V gene TRBV5-1, with D perhaps matching TRBD1 (6 bases). The CDR3 DNA sequence: TGCGCCAGCAGCTTGGGGGACATGAATGTCGCTGAAGCTTTCTTT. The encoded protein is CASSLGDMNVAEAFF.